A single sample is the source of the 9 T cell receptor beta chains below, sequenced in a study of identical twins. TCRdb re-called the 5' RACE reads through MiXCR, storing one row per CDR3 protein. The sample yields hundreds of thousands of distinct CDR3 sequences, 8.6% seen once. This sample was shared with a second study, whose subject was yellow fever vaccine responses in identical twins.

Sample: PBMCs. These receptors originate from a woman under 30 in good health.

The V and J genes are TRBV29-1 and TRBJ2-7, with TRBD1 as a possible D gene (6 bases). The CDR3 runs to 11 residues. CDR1 and CDR2 from the germline V gene are SQVTM and ANQGSEA. The ends were cut back, 7 bases at V and 3 bases at J, with 10 bases in the middle. CDR3 sequence: CSGGQNYEQYF. The CDR3 DNA follows: TGCAGCGGAGGACAGAACTACGAGCAGTACTTC.

Only a few counts were recorded for this clonotype. This sequence joins TRBV28 and TRBJ2-5; D uncertain. CDR3 length: 12 residues. V dropped 4 bases and J dropped 6 bases, with 9 bases sitting between them. Germline V gene sequence: CDR1 MDHEN, CDR2 SYDVKM. The DNA for the CDR3 is TGTGCCAGCAGTTGGCCGGTAAAGACCCAGTACTTC. Protein: CASSWPVKTQYF.

This clonotype was detected once. V and J are TRBV5-4 and TRBJ2-1; TRBD2 matches 13 bases. The length of the CDR3 is 18 residues. Looked up from germline, CDR1 is SGHNT and CDR2 is YYREEE (reference sequence). V lost 4 bases, J lost 3 bases, and 10 bases stayed unmatched. In nucleotides, the CDR3 is TGTGCCAGCAGCCAGGCTGGGACTAGCGGGACGATCTACAATGAGCAGTTCTTC. It encodes CASSQAGTSGTIYNEQFF.

The rearrangement links TRBV19 to TRBJ2-1; 9 nucleotides agree with TRBD2. The germline V gene encodes CDR1 LNHDA and CDR2 SQIVND (reference sequence). Trimming at V came to 0 bases and at J to 5 bases, leaving 8 bases not matched to a gene. This CDR3 is 17 amino acids long. CDR3 sequence (DNA): TGTGCCAGTAGTATAGATAGAGCGGGGGGATCGGACAATGAGCAGTTCTTC. Its protein product is CASSIDRAGGSDNEQFF.

Only a few counts were recorded for this clonotype. This rearrangement joins TRBV24-1 to TRBJ2-1; either TRBD1 or TRBD2 may supply D (5 bases each). The V gene lost 2 bases and the J gene lost 6 bases, with 19 bases spanning the gap. The CDR3 loop spans 17 amino acids. Germline V gene data show CDR1 as KGHDR and CDR2 as SFDVKD. The CDR3 nucleotides read TGTGCCACCAGTGATTCCGGGACCCTCGGGGTCTCCAATGAGCAGTTCTTC. Amino acid sequence: CATSDSGTLGVSNEQFF.

This clonotype occurred many times. The chain couples TRBV18 to TRBJ2-3, with D unresolved. Trimming took off 1 base at V and 2 bases at J, with 10 bases between the two ends. Germline V lookup: CDR1 KGHSH, CDR2 LQKENI. The CDR3 covers 15 residues. The DNA for the CDR3 is TGTGCCAGCTCACCACTTGGCAGAAACACAGATACGCAGTATTTT. Residues: CASSPLGRNTDTQYF.

The rearrangement uses TRBV5-1 and TRBJ2-3, with 7 bases identical to TRBD2. V was pared by 4 bases and J by 1 base, with 6 bases of the junction left unmatched. This CDR3 is built from 15 residues. Germline loops: CDR1 SGHRS, CDR2 YFSETQ. This chain's CDR3 is CASSPLAVGTDTQYF. The CDR3 coding sequence is TGCGCCAGCAGCCCCCTAGCGGTCGGCACAGATACGCAGTATTTT.

This clonotype was picked up many times. The chain is built from TRBV11-2 and TRBJ1-1, with D possibly matching TRBD1 (5 bases). The CDR3 is 14 amino acids. Germline V gene data show CDR1 as SGHAT and CDR2 as FQNNGV. The ends were cut back, 6 bases at V and 1 base at J, with 12 bases in the middle. The CDR3 sequence: CASSPITGNTEAFF. The DNA for the CDR3 is TGTGCCAGCAGTCCGATAACAGGGAACACTGAAGCTTTCTTT.

This clonotype appeared a few times. The chain couples TRBV7-2 to TRBJ2-3; possible D gene TRBD2, 6 bases. Germline V lookup: CDR1 SGHTA, CDR2 FQGNSA. The CDR3 runs 16 residues. The ends were cut back, 4 bases at V and 0 bases at J, with 14 bases in the middle. The CDR3, as DNA: TGTGCCAGCAGCTCCAGTCGCGGGGTTAGCACAGATACGCAGTATTTT. This sequence encodes CASSSSRGVSTDTQYF.